The 25 T cell receptor beta chains below were found in one sample sequenced in a study of T cell clonality in common variable immunodeficiency. Assay: immunoSEQ multiplex PCR; the TCRdb copy retains only in-frame clones and omits some. The repertoire consists of 35,000 to 50,000 clones, none detected only once. Sequences were obtained from peripheral blood mononuclear cells. The receptors come from a person aged 18 to 70 in good health.

Details on this clone: The CDR3 end lies 3 residues beyond the end of the read and is filled in from the germline J gene. This chain uses TRBV23-1 with TRBJ1-1, with D tentatively TRBD1 (5 bases). TRBV23-1 is treated as an ORF (open reading frame) with a function not yet certain. The V gene lost 3 bases and the J gene lost 3 bases, with 14 bases spanning the gap. CDR3 size: 15 residues. CDR3: CASSHPQRGDTEAFF. The DNA read from the CDR3 is TGCGCCAGCAGTCATCCCCAGCGAGGGGACACTGAA.

Notes on this clone: Its ends do not fully match the called genes, so a read error is possible. The read terminates 3 residues before the CDR3 end, so the remaining end is supplied by the germline J gene. The gene calls are TRBV19 and TRBJ2-3; perhaps TRBD1 as D (6 bases). The CDR3 loop spans 17 amino acids. The germline V gene has CDR1 LNHDA and CDR2 SQIVND (reference sequence). The chain's CDR3 is CANSGDSLRGSNQPQYF. Partial CDR3 DNA: TGTGCCAATAGTGGGGATTCCCTAAGGGGGAGCAATCAGCCG.

This clone was observed at least ten times. Sequencing ends 3 residues short of the CDR3 end; the germline J gene provides the rest. The rearrangement uses TRBV12-3 or TRBV12-4 and TRBJ2-1; D gene uncertain. CDR3 length equals 13 residues. Trimming removed 2 bases at V and 5 bases at J, with 7 bases between. The CDR3 sequence: CASSLRQNNEQFF. The CDR3 bases that were read are TGTGCCAGCAGTTTAAGGCAGAACAATGAG.

This clone was recorded many times. The DNA ends 3 residues before the CDR3 does, and the rest of the CDR3 is filled in from the germline J gene. This rearrangement joins TRBV19 to TRBJ2-7, with 10 bases matching TRBD1. CDR3 length equals 15 residues. CDR1 LNHDA and CDR2 SQIVND come from the germline V gene (reference sequence). The trim removed 5 bases at V and 4 bases at J, leaving 8 bases unmatched. CDR3 residues: CASSHRQDRGYEQYF. The part of the CDR3 DNA that was read is TGTGCCAGTAGTCATCGGCAGGACAGGGGGTACGAG.

In its sample, this clone was seen many times. Read data end 3 residues before the CDR3 end; the end is taken from the germline J gene. The chain employs TRBV20-1 and TRBJ2-7; D gene uncertain. The germline CDR1 and CDR2 sequences are DFQATT and SNEGSKA (reference sequence). V was shortened by 1 base and J by 6 bases, with 7 bases between the two germline ends. This CDR3 is 11 amino acids long. The covered CDR3 bases are TGCAGTGCTAGAGCAGTTCCCGAG. Its translation: CSARAVPE. The whole CDR3 sequence is CSARAVPEQYF.

Note on this clone: The read is 3 residues too short to cover the CDR3 end, so that end is filled in from the germline J gene. This chain uses TRBV19 with TRBJ1-2, with a tentative D call TRBD1 (5 bases). Germline V gives CDR1 LNHDA, CDR2 SQIVND (reference sequence). This CDR3 has 13 amino acids. CDR3 sequence: CASQGLFTDTYTF. The covered CDR3 bases are TGTGCCAGCCAGGGACTATTCACAGATACC.

Ten or more counts support this clone. The part of the CDR3 DNA that was read is TGTGCCAGCAGCTTCAAGTCCGGCTACGAG. It translates to CASSFKSGYE. The complete CDR3 protein is CASSFKSGYEQYF. The V call is TRBV5-6, the J call TRBJ2-7; D remains ambiguous. Read coverage stops 3 residues before the CDR3 terminus; the germline J gene supplies the remainder. CDR1 is SGHDT, CDR2 YYEEEE, per germline. The germline V and J ends were trimmed by 2 bases and 3 bases, with 9 bases remaining between them. The CDR3 runs 13 residues.

As for this clone: The observed sequence ends 3 residues before the CDR3 terminus, with the missing tail filled in from the germline J gene. The gene calls are TRBV7-3 and TRBJ1-5; D gene ambiguous. The CDR3 is 15 amino acids. Germline V gene data show CDR1 as SGHTA and CDR2 as FQGTGA. The CDR3 sequence: CASSPLAGHTDPQHF. The CDR3 DNA, read in part, is TGTGCCAGCAGCCCGTTAGCGGGCCACACAGATCCC.

This clone was seen at least ten times. The missing CDR3 end, 3 residues past where the read stops, is filled in from the germline J gene. The genes are TRBV11-3 and TRBJ2-3; D is uncertain. The CDR3 has 13 residues. Deletions cut 3 bases from V and 3 bases from J, with 7 bases between. Germline CDR1 and CDR2: SGHNT and YENEEA. CDR3 DNA, as far as it was read: TGTGCCAGCAGCTTGAGCGAGACAGATACG. It encodes CASSLSETDT. From start to end, the CDR3 is CASSLSETDTQYF.

Ten or more counts support this clone. The covered CDR3 bases are TGTGCCTGGAGTACTCCGGGACAGGGGGTAAAAAGGGAG. Its translation is CAWSTPGQGVKRE. From start to end, the CDR3 is CAWSTPGQGVKRELFF. V usage is TRBV30 and J usage is TRBJ2-2; 11 positions match TRBD1. The missing CDR3 end, 3 residues past where the read stops, is filled in from the germline J gene. The CDR3 sequence is 16 residues long. J was trimmed by 9 bases and V by 2 bases; bases with no gene match: 11. Germline values: CDR1 GTSNPN, CDR2 SVGIG (reference sequence). Full variable domain (rest looked up from reference TRBV30 and TRBJ2-2): SQTIHQWPATLVQPVGSPLSLECTVEGTSNPNLYWYRQAAGRGLQLLFYSVGIGQISSEVPQNLSASRPQDRQFILSSKKLLLSDSGFYLCAWSTPGQGVKRELFFGEGSRLTVL.

This clone has a count of ten or more. The read stops 3 residues short of the end of the CDR3; the missing end is completed from the germline J gene. The chain employs TRBV5-6 and TRBJ1-1, with D unresolved. This CDR3 contains 15 residues. The germline V gene encodes CDR1 SGHDT and CDR2 YYEEEE. V was trimmed by 2 bases and J by 0 bases, leaving 11 bases between them. Partial CDR3 DNA: TGTGCCAGCAGCTTTTATCAGGTGTTGAACACTGAA. This codes for CASSFYQVLNTE. The entire CDR3 reads CASSFYQVLNTEAFF.

As for this clone: The read ends 3 residues early relative to the CDR3; the germline J gene fills the gap. The same CDR3 is also encoded by other DNA sequences in this sample. The J gene is TRBJ2-7, the V gene TRBV5-1; TRBD2 is a possible D gene (7 bases). The CDR3 spans 15 residues. V lost 2 bases and J lost 2, with 14 bases in between. Germline V gene sequence: CDR1 SGHRS, CDR2 YFSETQ. The CDR3: CASSLGTGGTYEQYF. The sequenced part of the CDR3 DNA is TGCGCCAGCAGCTTAGGGACGGGGGGCACCTACGAG.

This clone came up a few times. Being one base from a much bigger clone, this may be a read error. The read ends 3 residues early relative to the CDR3; the germline J gene fills the gap. This rearrangement joins TRBV19 to TRBJ1-4; 9 bases are a match to TRBD1. The CDR3 spans 14 residues. Per germline, CDR1 LNHDA and CDR2 SQIVND (reference sequence). The CDR3 bases that were read are TGTGCCAGTAAACGGCAGGGACAGGGCAACGTA. Translated: CASKRQGQGNV. The CDR3 as a whole reads CASKRQGQGNVLFF.

This clone was observed at least ten times. The read finishes 3 residues shy of the CDR3 end, and the germline J gene is used to complete it. The chain joins TRBV9 to TRBJ2-3; D is possibly TRBD2 (7 bases). Germline CDR1 is SGDLS and CDR2 is YYNGEE. The ends were cut back, 3 bases at V and 4 bases at J, with 21 bases in the middle. CDR3 length: 17 residues. CDR3 sequence reads: CASSALPLAEGADTQYF. The covered CDR3 bases are TGTGCCAGCAGCGCCCTCCCCCTAGCGGAGGGGGCAGATACG.

This clone showed up many times. A read error may produce the germline difference seen at one junction end. The sequenced fragment ends 3 residues before the CDR3 boundary, so the rest is inferred from the germline J gene. Different DNA sequences within this sample yield the same CDR3. The chain carries TRBV10-3 and TRBJ1-3; 7 bases match TRBD1. This CDR3 is built from 14 residues. Germline V CDR1 and CDR2: ENHRY, SYGVKD. CDR3 region: CAIRLDRSGNTIYF. The DNA read from the CDR3 is TGTGCCATCAGGCTGGACAGGAGTGGAAACACG.

This clone has at least ten counts. The CDR3 extends 3 residues past the end of the read, so its final part is completed from the germline J gene. The chain uses TRBV7-2 and TRBJ1-6, with D uncertain. The V and J ends lost 3 bases and 6 bases respectively, with 3 bases between them. CDR1 is SGHTA, CDR2 FQGNSA, per germline. The CDR3 runs to 12 residues. The CDR3 bases that were read are TGTGCCAGCAGCTTCAGTAATTCACCC. It codes for CASSFSNSP. From start to end, the CDR3 is CASSFSNSPLHF.

This clone was picked up many times. The read halts 3 residues ahead of the CDR3 end, with the missing end drawn from the germline J gene. The rearrangement links TRBV7-2 to TRBJ1-2, with D tentatively TRBD1 (5 bases). This CDR3 is built from 15 residues. Germline-derived CDR1 and CDR2 are SGHTA and FQGNSA. The V end was cut by 1 base, the J end by 4 bases, with 13 bases between. The CDR3 spells CASSLGGGILYGYTF. The CDR3 bases that were read are TGTGCCAGCAGCTTAGGGGGGGGAATCCTCTATGGC.

This clone was counted ten times or more. The read halts 3 residues ahead of the CDR3 end, with the missing end drawn from the germline J gene. This rearrangement joins TRBV20-1 to TRBJ1-2, with 7 bases aligning to TRBD1. Germline V gene data show CDR1 as DFQATT and CDR2 as SNEGSKA (reference sequence). CDR3 length: 13 amino acids. Unmatched junction bases numbered 4, after V lost 2 bases and J lost 4 bases. CDR3 DNA, as far as it was read: TGCAGTGCTAGAAGGGACAGCATCTATGGC. Its protein product is CSARRDSIYG. The entire CDR3 protein reads CSARRDSIYGYTF.

The sample holds many counts of this clone. The CDR3 extends 3 residues past the end of the read, so its final part is completed from the germline J gene. The chain links TRBV27 to TRBJ2-1; D possibly corresponds to TRBD1 (6 bases). V lost 9 bases and J 0 bases, leaving 15 bases between the germline ends. The germline CDR1 and CDR2 sequences are MNHEY and SMNVEV (reference sequence). The CDR3 is made up of 15 amino acids. CDR3 residues: CASSYRDLSYNEQFF. CDR3 DNA, as far as it was read: TGTGCCAGTTCCTACAGGGATCTCTCCTACAATGAG.

This clone was seen repeatedly, ten times or more. The read comes to an end 3 residues before the CDR3 does, leaving the germline J gene to fill in the end. This chain uses TRBV6-2 or TRBV6-3 with TRBJ2-3, with 7 bases fitting TRBD2. J lost 0 bases, V lost 6 bases, and 12 bases had no gene match. Looked up from germline, CDR1 is MNHEY and CDR2 is SVGEGT. This CDR3 has 17 amino acids. The CDR3 is CASRPSGIMYSTDTQYF. Partial CDR3 DNA: TGTGCCAGCAGACCTAGCGGAATAATGTATAGCACAGATACG.

This clone was observed at least ten times. The read gets to within 3 residues of the CDR3 end, and the germline J gene fills in the rest. J is TRBJ1-2 and V is TRBV28; TRBD1 matches 7 bases. This CDR3 is built from 16 residues. Germline CDR1 reads MDHEN; CDR2 reads SYDVKM. The CDR3 DNA, read in part, is TGTGCCAGCAGTTTGCTCACTGCAGGGGGTCGTGTAGGC. Protein product: CASSLLTAGGRVG. The entire CDR3 sequence reads CASSLLTAGGRVGYTF.

This clone was observed many times. Sequencing ends 3 residues short of the CDR3 end; the germline J gene provides the rest. V gene TRBV20-1 combines with J gene TRBJ1-5; maybe TRBD1 (6 bases). Trimming pared 2 bases from V and 4 bases from J, leaving 18 bases between. The CDR3 length is 16 residues. The germline V gene encodes CDR1 DFQATT and CDR2 SNEGSKA (reference sequence). The sequenced CDR3 bases are TGCAGTGCTAGATTAGGAGCGGGGGCTCGGAATCAGCCC. Translating it yields CSARLGAGARNQP. The whole CDR3 protein reads CSARLGAGARNQPQHF.

This clone showed up just a few times. CDR3 DNA (partial): TGCGCCAGCAGCTTTCTTCCCGGGACTAGCGGGAGAATTAGCACAGATACG. Encoded protein: CASSFLPGTSGRISTDT. The full CDR3 is CASSFLPGTSGRISTDTQYF. The rearrangement uses TRBV5-1 and TRBJ2-3; 14 positions agree with TRBD2. The read terminates 3 residues ahead of where the CDR3 ends, so the germline J gene completes it. The CDR3 consists of 20 residues. V lost 2 bases to trimming and J lost 0 bases; unmatched junction nucleotides: 11. Germline V gene data show CDR1 as SGHRS and CDR2 as YFSETQ.

This clone was seen ten or more times. The CDR3 goes on 3 residues after the read ends, and that part is filled in from the germline J gene. V usage is TRBV28 and J usage is TRBJ1-6, with 9 bases matching TRBD1. The CDR3 extends over 14 amino acids. Germline assignment: CDR1 MDHEN and CDR2 SYDVKM. Unmatched junction bases numbered 4, after V lost 6 bases and J lost 7 bases. The CDR3 bases that were read are TGTGCCAGCAGACAGACAGGGGGAAATTCACCC. Translation: CASRQTGGNSP. The complete CDR3 reads CASRQTGGNSPLHF.

In this sample, this clone turned up many times. The DNA ends 3 residues before the CDR3 does, and the rest of the CDR3 is filled in from the germline J gene. The chain recombines TRBV7-2 with TRBJ2-1, with 11 nucleotides matching TRBD2. J was trimmed by 7 bases and V by 4 bases; bases with no gene match: 6. Germline V gene lookup returns CDR1 SGHTA and CDR2 FQGNSA. The CDR3 length is 15 residues. CDR3 DNA (partial): TGTGCCAGCAGCTACATAGCGGGAGGGCCGAATGAG. Encoded protein: CASSYIAGGPNE. The full-length CDR3 reads as CASSYIAGGPNEQFF.